This T cell receptor beta chain was recovered during a study of control samples from healthy donors and cancer patients. In germline, CDR1 is LNHDA, CDR2 SQIVND (reference sequence). Trimming removed 1 base from V and 3 bases from J, with 18 bases in between. The CDR3 is made up of 17 amino acids. The assay was immunoSEQ multiplex PCR, and TCRdb's table has in-frame clones only and misses some. The table records 150,000 to 190,000 clones, approximately 93% of them present only once. The receptor was derived from a man in his forties or fifties in good health. What was sequenced was blood. The rearrangement links TRBV19 to TRBJ1-2; weak D call: TRBD1 (5 bases). The CDR3 loop is CASSIGPGTPADYGYTF. For the CDR3, the DNA is TGTGCCAGTAGTATAGGTCCAGGGACGCCGGCCGACTATGGCTACACCTTC.